Listed below are T cell receptor beta chains from one sample, sequenced in a study of blood T cells in healthy people across ages. TCRdb reprocessed the 5' RACE reads via MiXCR and lists one record per CDR3 protein. The sample yields 1,500,000 or so distinct CDR3 sequences, almost 60% seen once. Sequencing was carried out using blood. Source of these receptors: a man aged 18 to 30 in good health. CDR3s include the opening cysteine and the closing phenylalanine or tryptophan. A D gene is named only where the DNA matches it firmly. The size of a clone is reported for some rows only, either as once, few or many, or as a class for expanded clones.

abundance: -; d_gene: TRBD1; j_gene: TRBJ1-4; v_gene: TRBV5-1; CDR3nt: TGCGCCAGCAGCCCAACCTTGGGACAGCGAAATGAAAAACTGTTTTTT; CDR3aa: CASSPTLGQRNEKLFF
abundance: -; d_gene: -; j_gene: TRBJ1-4; v_gene: TRBV3-1; CDR3nt: TGTGCCAGCAGAATTTCGGATGAAAAACTGTTTTTT; CDR3aa: CASRISDEKLFF
abundance: -; d_gene: -; j_gene: TRBJ2-1; v_gene: TRBV9; CDR3nt: TGTGCCAGCAGCCTACTTGGGCCCTCCTTCGGCAATGAGCAGTTCTTC; CDR3aa: CASSLLGPSFGNEQFF
abundance: many; d_gene: TRBD2; j_gene: TRBJ2-1; v_gene: TRBV7-2; CDR3nt: TGTGCCAGCAGCCCCATGCGTGGGCTTAGCGGGATCCCCCATGAGCAGTTCTTC; CDR3aa: CASSPMRGLSGIPHEQFF
abundance: few; d_gene: -; j_gene: TRBJ2-3; v_gene: TRBV29-1; CDR3nt: TGCAGCGTTGAACTAGCACCCATTGGGGATACGCAGTATTTT; CDR3aa: CSVELAPIGDTQYF
abundance: once; d_gene: -; j_gene: TRBJ1-5; v_gene: TRBV21-1; CDR3nt: TGTGCCAGCAGCGTTCCTCTTGATCATCAGCCCCAGCATTTT; CDR3aa: CASSVPLDHQPQHF
abundance: -; d_gene: -; j_gene: TRBJ1-3; v_gene: TRBV20-1; CDR3nt: TGCAGTGCTTCTCCTTTTGCGGGGGGCTCTGGAAACACCATATATTTT; CDR3aa: CSASPFAGGSGNTIYF
abundance: few; d_gene: -; j_gene: TRBJ2-3; v_gene: TRBV6-2/TRBV6-3; CDR3nt: TGTGCCAGCAGTTACGCCAGTCCAGATACGCAGTATTTT; CDR3aa: CASSYASPDTQYF
abundance: -; d_gene: -; j_gene: TRBJ2-7; v_gene: TRBV20-1; CDR3nt: TGCACTGAGGTTAAGGGGTGGGCCTACGAGCAGTACTTC; CDR3aa: CTEVKGWAYEQYF
abundance: -; d_gene: TRBD2; j_gene: TRBJ2-7; v_gene: TRBV6-2/TRBV6-3; CDR3nt: TGTGCCAGCAGGACTAGGACTAGTTCCTACGAGCAGTACTTC; CDR3aa: CASRTRTSSYEQYF
abundance: -; d_gene: TRBD1; j_gene: TRBJ1-2; v_gene: TRBV20-1; CDR3nt: TGCAGTGCTAGCCGGGGACAGGGGGCGCTAGTTCAGCGCTATGGCTACACCTTC; CDR3aa: CSASRGQGALVQRYGYTF
abundance: few; d_gene: -; j_gene: TRBJ2-5; v_gene: TRBV4-3; CDR3nt: TGCGCCAGCAGCCAGGAGACTAGTCAAGAGACCCAGTACTTC; CDR3aa: CASSQETSQETQYF
abundance: few; d_gene: -; j_gene: TRBJ2-3; v_gene: TRBV28; CDR3nt: TGTGCCAGCAGTTTCGACCCCAGGTCGCAGTATTTT; CDR3aa: CASSFDPRSQYF
abundance: -; d_gene: TRBD1; j_gene: TRBJ2-3; v_gene: TRBV27; CDR3nt: TGTGCCAGCAACAAACGACGGCAGGGGGCCCCAGATACGCAGTATTTT; CDR3aa: CASNKRRQGAPDTQYF
abundance: -; d_gene: TRBD2; j_gene: TRBJ2-5; v_gene: TRBV5-6; CDR3nt: TGTGCCAGCAGCCCTCCTGCGGGAGGAGAGACCCAGTACTTC; CDR3aa: CASSPPAGGETQYF
abundance: -; d_gene: -; j_gene: TRBJ2-5; v_gene: TRBV4-3; CDR3nt: TGCGCCAGCAGCCAAACCCGGGGGCCCGGGGAGACCCAGTACTTC; CDR3aa: CASSQTRGPGETQYF
abundance: -; d_gene: -; j_gene: TRBJ2-5; v_gene: TRBV7-9; CDR3nt: TGTGCCAGCAGCTTAGTCGGGGTGGAGGATGAGCAGTACTTC; CDR3aa: CASSLVGVEDEQYF
abundance: few; d_gene: -; j_gene: TRBJ1-1; v_gene: TRBV2; CDR3nt: TGTGCCAGCTGGCCAAGCACTGAAGCTTTCTTT; CDR3aa: CASWPSTEAFF